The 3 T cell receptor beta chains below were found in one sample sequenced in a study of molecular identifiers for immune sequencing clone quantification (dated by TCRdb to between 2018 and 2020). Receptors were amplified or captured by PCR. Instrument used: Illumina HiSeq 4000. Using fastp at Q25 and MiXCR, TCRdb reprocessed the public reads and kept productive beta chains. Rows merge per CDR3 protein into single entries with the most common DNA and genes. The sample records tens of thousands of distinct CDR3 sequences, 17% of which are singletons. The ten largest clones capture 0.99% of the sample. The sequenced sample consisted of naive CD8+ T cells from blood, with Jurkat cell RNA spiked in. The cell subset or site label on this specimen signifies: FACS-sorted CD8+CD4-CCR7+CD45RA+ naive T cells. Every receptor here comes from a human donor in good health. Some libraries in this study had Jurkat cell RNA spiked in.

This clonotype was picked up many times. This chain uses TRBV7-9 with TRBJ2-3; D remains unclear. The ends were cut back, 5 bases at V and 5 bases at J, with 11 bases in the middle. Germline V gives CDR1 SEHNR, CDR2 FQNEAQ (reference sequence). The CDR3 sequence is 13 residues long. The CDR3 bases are TGTGCCAGCAGCCAACCGGAGCGAGATACGCAGTATTTT. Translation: CASSQPERDTQYF.

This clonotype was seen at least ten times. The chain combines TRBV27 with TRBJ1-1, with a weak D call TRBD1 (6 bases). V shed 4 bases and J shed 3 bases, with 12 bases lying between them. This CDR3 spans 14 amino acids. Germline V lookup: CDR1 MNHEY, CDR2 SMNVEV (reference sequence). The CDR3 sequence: CASSSQGLDTEAFF. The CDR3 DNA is TGTGCCAGCAGTTCCCAGGGGCTGGACACTGAAGCTTTCTTT.

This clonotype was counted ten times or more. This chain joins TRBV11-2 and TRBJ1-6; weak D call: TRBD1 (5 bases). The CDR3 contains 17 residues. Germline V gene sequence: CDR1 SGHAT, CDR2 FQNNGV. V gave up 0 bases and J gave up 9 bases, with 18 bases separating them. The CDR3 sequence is CASSLEPGPGVGSPLHF. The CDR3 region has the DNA TGTGCCAGCAGCTTAGAGCCGGGACCCGGTGTCGGTTCACCCCTCCACTTT.